A selection of T cell receptor beta chains follows, all from one sample in a study of T cell repertoires in cytomegalovirus infection. These receptors' antigens are unknown. TCRdb re-called the reads with MiXCR, one entry per CDR3 protein. The sample includes approximately 260,000 distinct CDR3 sequences, 20% to 25% of them seen just once. This specimen was cultured PBMCs, taken from culture after CMV antigen stimulation. These receptors came from a human donor in good health (CMV status not recorded). Some clones in this sample may be carry-over from other donors' samples. Both conserved end residues are part of each CDR3. D genes are given only for firm matches. A clone size is listed for some rows: how often the clone was seen (once, few, many), or a class if it is expanded.

d_call j_call v_call clone_size cdr3_aa cdr3_nt
NA TRBJ1-4 TRBV12-3/TRBV12-4 few CASSLQATNEKLFF TGTGCCAGCAGTTTACAGGCAACTAATGAAAAACTGTTTTTT
NA TRBJ1-5 TRBV6-2/TRBV6-3 NA CASAKPVNQPQHF TGTGCCAGTGCGAAGCCAGTCAATCAGCCCCAGCATTTT
TRBD1 TRBJ2-3 TRBV7-2 many CASSSRLGQGIDTQYF TGTGCCAGCAGCTCCAGACTGGGACAGGGGATAGATACGCAGTATTTT
TRBD2 TRBJ2-1 TRBV7-8 many CASSRQLASYNEQFF TGTGCCAGCAGCCGACAACTAGCGTCCTACAATGAGCAGTTCTTC
NA TRBJ2-3 TRBV7-2 many CASREGSLDTQYF TGTGCCAGCAGGGAGGGGTCCTTAGATACGCAGTATTTT
NA TRBJ1-1 TRBV7-9 few CASSGGEAEAFF TGTGCCAGCAGCGGAGGTGAGGCTGAAGCTTTCTTT
TRBD1 TRBJ2-3 TRBV7-9 many CASSLGTANTDTQYF TGTGCCAGCAGCTTGGGGACAGCTAACACAGATACGCAGTATTTT
TRBD2 TRBJ2-3 TRBV7-9 many CASSFFQLAGGSMDTQYF TGTGCCAGCAGCTTCTTTCAATTAGCGGGAGGCTCGATGGATACGCAGTATTTT
TRBD1 TRBJ1-5 TRBV12-5 NA CASGWPGQDSNQPQHF TGTGCTAGTGGTTGGCCGGGACAGGATAGCAATCAGCCCCAGCATTTT
TRBD2 TRBJ2-5 TRBV6-2/TRBV6-3 few CASRASGSVGETQYF TGTGCCAGCAGGGCCAGCGGGAGTGTTGGCGAGACCCAGTACTTC
TRBD1 TRBJ2-7 TRBV15 many CATSGDTGQGRLKQYF TGTGCCACCAGCGGTGATACGGGACAGGGCCGTTTAAAGCAGTACTTC
TRBD1 TRBJ1-2 TRBV7-2 few CASSLGQGAWGYTF TGTGCCAGCAGCTTAGGACAGGGGGCTTGGGGCTACACCTTC